This record concerns one T cell receptor beta chain sequence. What this receptor recognizes is not known. Per-base qualities were not stored, and no clone one base away is much larger. This specimen's time point label, per the study, means: less than five weeks on oral tofacitinib. The treatment or condition label on this specimen signifies: oral pan-JAK inhibitor, 5-10 mg twice daily. From alopecia areata patients, peripheral blood was collected along with lesional scalp punch biopsies. After PBMCs were isolated by density centrifugation and stained for CD3, CD4 and CD8, a FACSAria was used to sort CD4+ and CD8+ T cells. The record originates from a study of CD8+ T cells in alopecia areata (dated by TCRdb to the late 2010s). For the wider study: The treated patients took part in an open-label pilot trial in which moderate-to-severe alopecia areata was treated with oral tofacitinib at 5 to 10 mg twice daily. Patients stayed on tofacitinib for 6 to 18 months and then had 6 months of follow-up off drug so that delayed response and recurrence could be assessed. The SALT score, which quantifies the percentage of affected scalp surface area, was used to measure disease severity in treated patients. To study T cell clonal expansion in alopecia areata, the researchers applied high-throughput TCRbeta sequencing to both the C3H/HeJ mouse model and human patients. Human TCRbeta sequencing covered scalp tissue and sorted CD4+ and CD8+ peripheral blood T cells from patchy and totalis/universalis alopecia areata patients and healthy controls. Patients on tofacitinib were biopsied at baseline and after 4 and 24 weeks of treatment, and several of the patients also had a later scalp biopsy. Clonality in the scalp was compared among normal scalp (n=4), patchy alopecia areata scalp (n=8), and alopecia totalis/universalis scalp (n=8). The RNA source kit depended on sample type: the PAXgene miRNA kit for fixed scalp, the miRNeasy kit for PBMCs, and the RNeasy kit for mouse skin. TCRbeta CDR3 regions were amplified by immunoSEQ multiplex PCR with 35 Vbeta forward and 13 Jbeta reverse primers.

CDR1 and CDR2, per the germline V gene, are SGHTA and FQGNSA. V is pruned by 5 bases and J by 0 bases, leaving 10 bases of the junction without a gene match. The CDR3 measures 16 amino acids from cysteine to phenylalanine. Only the CDR3 DNA stays, 48 bases, in frame from base 1. The library was made by the immunoSEQ multiplex PCR assay. RNA was extracted from all samples and reverse transcribed into cDNA, which served as template for TCR sequencing. First-strand cDNA was synthesized using SuperScript III with a 2:1 mix of oligo-dT and random hexamers. Amplification bias was assessed with a synthetic immune receptor repertoire, and residual bias was removed computationally. In the paper's pipeline: Raw reads were preprocessed for error removal, and CDR3 was defined according to IMGT conventions as running from the conserved cysteine to phenylalanine. Clonality was computed as 1 minus the Shannon entropy, with the entropy normalized by log2 of the number of productive unique TCRs. Whether each scalp clone was CD4 or CD8 was inferred by checking scalp TCRbeta sequences against the CD4 and CD8 repertoires from sorted blood. Entries here come from immuneACCESS through TCRdb and include only in-frame sequences with V and J called. Some clones fail to appear in such tables; in the studies checked, an unresolved V gene covers under half of the shortfall, and the cause of the remainder is unknown. That table furnishes V, J and clone size, whereas the DNA furnished D and trimming. The sample has 130,000 or so clones on record, 61% of them singletons. In total, the top ten clones hold around 5.7% of the sample.

Broader findings and caveats from the paper: TCR sequences shared between patients were less clear than in mice, possibly partly because of HLA diversity in the patient population. Many expanded lesional clones persisted in scalp and blood during tofacitinib treatment, which may partly explain relapse after stopping treatment. Unlike mouse skin, where gammadelta T cells dominate, normal human skin contains resident alphabeta T cells that get sequenced too, which complicates analysis of the scalp TCR repertoire. Tofacitinib significantly lowered scalp clonality and the number of expanded CD8+ clones among the top 100 scalp clones. Compared with normal scalp, lesional scalp, particularly in alopecia totalis/universalis, had higher clonality and more expanded CD8+ clones, which suggests antigenic drive. Because the treated cohort was small and had just a single nonresponder, larger studies are needed to establish links between baseline CD8+ expansion and response.

The input for sequencing was CD4+ T cells sorted from blood, taken at week 4, from a patient treated with tofacitinib. The TCR was taken from a human donor with alopecia areata. This chain joins TRBV7-2 to TRBJ2-7, with 7 bases aligning to TRBD2. CDR3 loop: CASSLRRAGRSYEQYF. The base sequence is TGTGCCAGCAGCCTCCGCCGAGCGGGGCGCTCCTACGAGCAGTACTTC.